Each of the 25 T cell receptor beta chains below was sequenced from the same sample in a study of CD8+ T cells in alopecia areata. Alopecia areata patients provided lesional scalp punch biopsies and peripheral blood. Sequencing relied on a cDNA template that was reverse transcribed from extracted RNA. Some clones are missing from TCRdb's copy, which holds only in-frame ones; the method was immunoSEQ multiplex PCR. Of over 7,000 clones listed, about 65% are singletons. The sequencing here drew on skin, taken at week 0. These receptor sequences come from a human donor with alopecia areata.

V is TRBV4-3 and J is TRBJ2-7; 12 bases line up with TRBD2. Germline CDR1 is LGHNA and CDR2 is YSLEER. V shed 4 bases, J shed 4 bases, and the junction held 5 bases outside the gene matches. CDR3 size: 15 residues. The CDR3 nucleotides are TGCGCCAGCAGCCCGGGACTAGCGGGCTTATACGAGCAGTACTTC. As protein: CASSPGLAGLYEQYF.

This rearrangement joins TRBV9 to TRBJ2-4; D is perhaps TRBD1 or TRBD2 (5 bases each). V dropped 0 bases and J dropped 7 bases, with 14 bases sitting between them. The germline V gene has CDR1 SGDLS and CDR2 YYNGEE. The CDR3 covers 15 residues. This chain's CDR3 is CASSVVRGPGNIQYF. The CDR3 DNA sequence: TGTGCCAGCAGCGTAGTAAGGGGCCCGGGGAACATTCAGTACTTC.

In its sample, this clone was seen a few times. One end of the junction varies from germline; a read error may be responsible. The CDR3 coding sequence is TGTGCCAGCAGCTTGGGAGGGGGGCTCGCATTC. It codes for CASSLGGGLAF. The V call is TRBV5-8, the J call TRBJ2-7, with D tentatively TRBD1 or TRBD2 (6 bases each). Germline lookup yields CDR1 SGHTS and CDR2 YDEGEE. The CDR3 has 11 residues.

This chain uses TRBV7-6 with TRBJ2-3; no clear D gene. The germline V and J ends were trimmed by 3 bases and 4 bases, with 14 bases remaining between them. The CDR3 has 15 amino acids. Germline CDR1 reads SGHVS; CDR2 reads FNYEAQ. The CDR3 protein is CASSFSAGPADTQYF. CDR3 DNA sequence: TGTGCCAGCAGCTTTTCTGCAGGTCCGGCAGATACGCAGTATTTT.

The chain combines TRBV9 with TRBJ2-7; 8 bases are shared with TRBD1. Germline-derived CDR1 and CDR2 are SGDLS and YYNGEE. The trim removed 4 bases at V and 6 bases at J, leaving 12 bases unmatched. The CDR3 totals 15 residues. The CDR3 region has the DNA TGTGCCAGCAGCTCGGGACAGGCCCAGCTCAGCGAGCAGTACTTC. Translated, it gives CASSSGQAQLSEQYF.

The chain joins TRBV2 to TRBJ1-2; 8 bases are shared with TRBD1. Germline CDR1 and CDR2: SNHLY and FYNNEI. CDR3 length equals 16 residues. Trimming at V came to 9 bases and at J to 1 base, leaving 13 bases not matched to a gene. CDR3 in amino acids: CARKKTGGRLNYGYTF. The CDR3 DNA is TGTGCCAGGAAGAAAACAGGGGGAAGACTTAACTATGGCTACACCTTC.

The chain uses TRBV5-8 and TRBJ1-3, with TRBD1 as a possible D gene (5 bases). Germline V gene sequence: CDR1 SGHTS, CDR2 YDEGEE. V dropped 1 base and J dropped 5 bases, with 13 bases sitting between them. The CDR3 totals 15 residues. The CDR3 region is CASSLSARGRNTIYF. CDR3 sequence (DNA): TGTGCCAGCAGCTTGTCTGCTCGGGGGAGAAACACCATATATTTT.

This clone came up a few times. The V gene is TRBV6-5, the J gene TRBJ1-2; 10 positions match TRBD1. The CDR3 is 15 amino acids. Trimming cost V 6 bases and J 7 bases; bases outside gene matches: 11. Germline V gives CDR1 MNHEY, CDR2 SVGAGI. Here the CDR3 reads CASSNTAGQGFGYTF. CDR3 bases: TGTGCCAGCAGCAATACGGCGGGACAGGGGTTTGGCTACACCTTC.

This chain joins TRBV5-6 and TRBJ2-5; D uncertain. With 0 bases removed from V and 1 base from J, the gap between germline ends came to 13 bases. The CDR3 has 16 residues. Germline V gene sequence: CDR1 SGHDT, CDR2 YYEEEE. The CDR3 spells CASSLGTVWGQETQYF. DNA of the CDR3: TGTGCCAGCAGCTTGGGTACGGTCTGGGGCCAAGAGACCCAGTACTTC. The variable domain in full, with the rest retrieved from reference TRBV5-6 and TRBJ2-5, is DAGVTQSPTHLIKTRGQQVTLRCSPKSGHDTVSWYQQALGQGPQFIFQYYEEEERQRGNFPDRFSGHQFPNYSSELNVNALLLGDSALYLCASSLGTVWGQETQYFGPGTRLLVL.

This chain connects TRBV6-5 to TRBJ1-2; D perhaps matches TRBD1 (6 bases). Germline V gene lookup returns CDR1 MNHEY and CDR2 SVGAGI. This CDR3 is built from 13 residues. V was cut by 7 bases and J by 4 bases, with 13 bases left in between. CDR3 coding DNA: TGTGCCAGCACGTCACCACAGGGCTATGGCTACACCTTC. Protein sequence: CASTSPQGYGYTF.

This clone has only a few counts. The V and J genes are TRBV5-5 and TRBJ2-7; 7 nucleotides align to TRBD1. This CDR3 is 14 amino acids long. CDR1 SGHKS and CDR2 YYEKEE come from the germline V gene (reference sequence). V was clipped by 6 bases and J by 7 bases; unmatched bases: 13. As DNA, the CDR3 is TGTGCCAGCAACCCATCACAGGGGTCTCGAGAGCAGTACTTC. Translated, it gives CASNPSQGSREQYF.

The chain links TRBV7-9 to TRBJ1-2; no clear D gene. The CDR3 length is 15 residues. Trimming took off 5 bases at V and 2 bases at J, with 15 bases between the two ends. Germline CDR1 reads SEHNR; CDR2 reads FQNEAQ (reference sequence). CDR3 protein: CASSPGLLLNYGYTF. CDR3 coding DNA: TGTGCCAGCAGCCCCGGACTACTCCTAAACTATGGCTACACCTTC.

The CDR3 region is CASSSHRGWETEAFF. CDR3 DNA sequence: TGTGCCAGCAGCTCCCACAGGGGGTGGGAAACTGAAGCTTTCTTT. V and J are TRBV13 and TRBJ1-1, with 8 bases matching TRBD1. The germline gives CDR1 PRHDT, CDR2 FYEKMQ (reference sequence). V gave up 4 bases and J gave up 5 bases; unmatched junction bases: 9. CDR3 length: 15 amino acids.

The chain couples TRBV18 to TRBJ2-3, with TRBD1 as a possible D gene (6 bases). V was clipped by 5 bases and J by 6 bases, with 15 bases between them. Germline CDR1 is KGHSH and CDR2 is LQKENI. The CDR3 is made up of 14 amino acids. As DNA, the CDR3 is TGTGCCAGCTCATCCAACGTTGACAGGGATACGCAGTATTTT. The encoded protein is CASSSNVDRDTQYF.

Worth noting for this clone: The conserved final phenylalanine or tryptophan is absent from the CDR3, which likely points to a read error. The limits of the CDR3 on the DNA are not certain, so only TCRdb's listed CDR3 is given. V usage is TRBV2 and J usage is TRBJ2-7; the table's D call of TRBD2 was not tested on the DNA. Looked up from germline, CDR1 is SNHLY and CDR2 is FYNNEI. From its first to its last residue, the CDR3 has 13 amino acids. The CDR3 loop reads CASLAGDSYEQCS.

The chain has TRBV5-5 and TRBJ2-2; TRBD1 is a possible D gene (6 bases). The CDR3 sequence is 16 residues long. Looked up from germline, CDR1 is SGHKS and CDR2 is YYEKEE (reference sequence). Trimming stripped 4 bases from V and 6 bases from J, with 19 bases between. The DNA of the CDR3 is TGTGCCAGCAGCACACGACAGGTTGTTTCTTCCGGGGAGCTGTTTTTT. Translation gives CASSTRQVVSSGELFF.

This clone has only a few counts. Other DNA sequences in the same sample also yield this CDR3. V and J are TRBV19 and TRBJ2-1, with a tentative D call TRBD2 (6 bases). Germline CDR1 reads LNHDA; CDR2 reads SQIVND (reference sequence). Trimming removed 2 bases from V and 3 bases from J, with 11 bases in between. The length of the CDR3 is 15 residues. The CDR3 loop is CASSIKGGLYNEQFF. In DNA form, the CDR3 reads TGTGCCAGTAGTATAAAGGGAGGCCTCTACAATGAGCAGTTCTTC.

The V call is TRBV5-4, the J call TRBJ2-3; 10 nucleotides line up with TRBD1. The CDR3 length is 16 residues. Losses at the gene ends were 5 bases for V and 5 bases for J; bases not matched to a gene: 11. Germline-derived CDR1 and CDR2 are SGHNT and YYREEE (reference sequence). The CDR3 region is CASSILLGQGEDTQYF. CDR3 sequence (DNA): TGTGCCAGCAGTATTCTACTCGGACAGGGGGAAGATACGCAGTATTTT.

This clone was counted between two and nine times. V gene TRBV18 combines with J gene TRBJ1-1, with D uncertain. Germline V gene data show CDR1 as KGHSH and CDR2 as LQKENI. The V end was cut by 5 bases, the J end by 1 base, with 11 bases between. CDR3 length: 14 residues. This chain's CDR3 is CASSSTVENTEAFF. DNA of the CDR3: TGTGCCAGCTCATCGACGGTGGAGAACACTGAAGCTTTCTTT.

This chain uses TRBV9 with TRBJ1-6; D is uncertain. Germline CDR1 and CDR2: SGDLS and YYNGEE. Trimming took 4 bases from V and 0 from J, leaving 11 bases between them. The CDR3 spans 16 residues. This CDR3 reads CASSSRTSSYNSPLHF. CDR3 in DNA: TGTGCCAGCAGCTCCCGGACCAGCTCCTATAATTCACCCCTCCACTTT.

This clone was counted only a few times. The V call is TRBV9, the J call TRBJ2-6, with 8 bases identical to TRBD1. The CDR3 is made up of 17 amino acids. Germline V gives CDR1 SGDLS, CDR2 YYNGEE. Losses at the gene ends were 4 bases for V and 0 bases for J; bases not matched to a gene: 6. CDR3 loop: CASSLQGESSGANVLTF. The CDR3 coding sequence is TGTGCCAGCAGCCTACAGGGGGAGAGCTCTGGGGCCAACGTCCTGACTTTC.

The V and J genes are TRBV5-1 and TRBJ1-1, with a possible D match to TRBD1 (5 bases). This CDR3 is built from 15 residues. Germline V gives CDR1 SGHRS, CDR2 YFSETQ. Trimming removed 4 bases from V and 6 bases from J, with 19 bases in between. This CDR3 is CASSRRDGRPPEAFF. The CDR3 nucleotides read TGCGCCAGCAGCCGACGGGACGGTAGACCACCTGAAGCTTTCTTT.

This clone was counted a single time. The chain couples TRBV7-2 to TRBJ1-2, with 8 bases fitting TRBD1. The CDR3 totals 14 residues. The V segment lost 4 bases and the J segment 4 bases; nucleotides outside the gene matches: 5. Germline-derived CDR1 and CDR2 are SGHTA and FQGNSA. In nucleotides, the CDR3 is TGTGCCAGCAGCTCCGGACAGGGCCCCTATGGCTACACCTTC. Protein product: CASSSGQGPYGYTF.

The rearrangement links TRBV18 to TRBJ1-4; TRBD1 might be the D (6 bases). The ends were cut back, 4 bases at V and 6 bases at J, with 12 bases in the middle. The germline gives CDR1 KGHSH, CDR2 LQKENI. The CDR3 totals 14 residues. Here the CDR3 DNA reads TGTGCCAGCTCACGCAGGGGCCAAGATGAAAAACTGTTTTTT. Its translation is CASSRRGQDEKLFF.

This clone was recorded a few times. This CDR3 is CASSLMVYEQYF. The DNA of the CDR3 is TGTGCCAGCAGCTTGATGGTTTACGAGCAGTACTTC. The chain links TRBV5-4 to TRBJ2-7; no clear D. Trimming pared 1 base from V and 4 bases from J, leaving 6 bases between. Germline V CDR1 and CDR2: SGHNT, YYREEE (reference sequence). The CDR3 loop spans 12 amino acids.